The clone carrying this T cell receptor (beta chain) was counted at least ten times. The target antigen is unknown. Germline V gives CDR1 MNHEY, CDR2 SMNVEV (reference sequence). After removal of 3 bases from V and 5 bases from J, the junction contained 29 bases not matched to a gene. The CDR3 runs to 23 residues. These data belong to a study of T-cell reconstitution after alpha-beta-depleted transplantation in children. The study's findings and limits: About two months after transplant, alpha-beta T cells reportedly came from several hundred expanded graft clones.

For TCRbeta, the library was prepared with unique molecular identifiers. TCRdb reprocessed the PCR reads via MiXCR and lists one record per CDR3 protein. The sample holds roughly 150,000 distinct CDR3 sequences, 11% seen once. The source was PBMCs, collected before TCRalphabeta/CD19-depleted stem cell transplant. The receptor's source is a boy aged 2 to 10 with acute myeloid leukemia, due to receive a stem cell transplant. The J gene is TRBJ2-1, the V gene TRBV27, with 9 nucleotides matching TRBD2. This chain's CDR3 is CASSLREILGSSGTGAVHNEQFF. CDR3 DNA: TGTGCCAGCAGTTTGCGGGAGATCCTCGGGTCTAGCGGGACTGGGGCGGTCCACAATGAGCAGTTCTTC.